Below, 5 T cell receptor beta chains from the same sample are listed, as sequenced in a study of tumor and adjacent non-tumor tissue in lung cancer (dated by TCRdb to 2017 to 2018). The method behind the library was multiplex PCR. Sequencing used an Illumina HiSeq 2500. TCRbeta libraries were built by three rounds of nested PCR using primers (Table S4), following protocols modified from ARM-PCR. The public reads were reprocessed in TCRdb via fastp at Q25 and MiXCR, keeping in-frame beta chains. Rows are combined by CDR3 protein, so each entry shows the most common genes and DNA. The table for this sample lists 90,000 to 100,000 distinct CDR3 sequences; 80% of them were counted only once. Around 30% of the sample goes to the ten largest clones. RNA was isolated from bulk, unsorted tissue, and RNA quality was assessed with a NanoDrop ND-1000 and an Agilent 2100. Normal lung samples were distant non-tumor tissue taken more than 3 cm from the tumor edge.

The material sequenced was distant non-tumor lung tissue. These TCRs come from a man in his sixties with small cell lung cancer.

About this clonotype: Compared with germline, one end of the junction differs, possibly owing to a read error. The gene calls are TRBV29-1 and TRBJ2-2; 7 bases are a match to TRBD2. Germline CDR1 is SQVTM and CDR2 is ANQGSEA. The CDR3 length is 12 residues. CDR3 DNA sequence: TGTAGCGTTGGGGGGGTTCCCCGGGAGCTGTTTTTT. It specifies CSVGGVPRELFF.

This clonotype was detected ten times or more. This chain uses TRBV6-2 or TRBV6-3 with TRBJ2-3, with D perhaps TRBD2 (6 bases). V was trimmed by 4 bases and J by 1 base, leaving 9 bases between them. CDR3 size: 14 residues. Germline V gene data show CDR1 as MNHEY and CDR2 as SVGEGT. CDR3 loop: CASSWSSGTDTQYF. CDR3 DNA: TGTGCCAGCAGTTGGTCTAGCGGCACAGATACGCAGTATTTT.

This chain uses TRBV21-1 with TRBJ2-7; the DNA was not used to check the table's D call, TRBD2. TRBV21-1 is annotated as a pseudogene. CDR3 size: 17 residues. The CDR3 coding sequence is TGTACCAGCAGCCTACCCGGACTAGCGGGAGGGCAATATGAGCAGTACGTC. Translation gives CTSSLPGLAGGQYEQYV.

This clonotype has only one observation. CDR3 loop: CASGFGGDLYEQYF. The CDR3 coding sequence is TGTGCCAGCGGGTTCGGCGGGGATCTCTACGAGCAGTACTTC. The chain employs TRBV12-3 or TRBV12-4 and TRBJ2-7, with D perhaps matching TRBD2 (6 bases). This CDR3 comprises 14 residues. V was pared by 8 bases and J by 3 bases, with 17 bases between.

As to this clonotype: A read error may account for a junction end that differs from germline. V and J are TRBV5-4 and TRBJ2-5, with 8 bases identical to TRBD2. This CDR3 is built from 16 residues. The germline V gene encodes CDR1 SGHNT and CDR2 YYREEE (reference sequence). For the CDR3, the DNA is TGTACCAGCAGCATACCAGCGGGAGTGGGCCAAGAGACCCAGTACTTC. It is translated as CTSSIPAGVGQETQYF.